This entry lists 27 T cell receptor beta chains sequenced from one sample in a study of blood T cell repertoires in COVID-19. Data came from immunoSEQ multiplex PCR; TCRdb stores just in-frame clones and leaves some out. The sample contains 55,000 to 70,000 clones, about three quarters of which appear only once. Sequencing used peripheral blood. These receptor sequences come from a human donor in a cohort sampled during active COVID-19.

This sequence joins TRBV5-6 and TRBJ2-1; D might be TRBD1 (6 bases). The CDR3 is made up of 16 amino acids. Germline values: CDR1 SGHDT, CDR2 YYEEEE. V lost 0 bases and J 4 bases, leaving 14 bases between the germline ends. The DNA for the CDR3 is TGTGCCAGCAGCTTGGATTCCGGACAGATATACAATGAGCAGTTCTTC. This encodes CASSLDSGQIYNEQFF.

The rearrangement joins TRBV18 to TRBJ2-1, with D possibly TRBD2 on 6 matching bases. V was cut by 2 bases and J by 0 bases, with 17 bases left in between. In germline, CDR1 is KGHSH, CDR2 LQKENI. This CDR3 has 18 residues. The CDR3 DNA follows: TGTGCCAGCTCACCAGCGATGGGGGGTCAGAGCTCCTACAATGAGCAGTTCTTC. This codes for CASSPAMGGQSSYNEQFF.

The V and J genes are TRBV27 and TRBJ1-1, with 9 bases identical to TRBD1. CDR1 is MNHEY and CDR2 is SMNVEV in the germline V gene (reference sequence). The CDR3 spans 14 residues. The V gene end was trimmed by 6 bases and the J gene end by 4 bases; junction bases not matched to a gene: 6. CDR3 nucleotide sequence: TGTGCCAGCAGGACCACAGGGGGCGGCACTGAAGCTTTCTTT. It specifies CASRTTGGGTEAFF.

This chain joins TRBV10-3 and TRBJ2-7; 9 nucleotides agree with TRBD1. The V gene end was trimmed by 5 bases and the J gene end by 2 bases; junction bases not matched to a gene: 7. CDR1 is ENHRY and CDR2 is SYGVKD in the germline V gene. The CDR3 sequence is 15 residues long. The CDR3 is CAISSATGGAYEQYF. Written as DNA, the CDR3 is TGTGCCATCAGTTCGGCGACAGGGGGTGCCTACGAGCAGTACTTC.

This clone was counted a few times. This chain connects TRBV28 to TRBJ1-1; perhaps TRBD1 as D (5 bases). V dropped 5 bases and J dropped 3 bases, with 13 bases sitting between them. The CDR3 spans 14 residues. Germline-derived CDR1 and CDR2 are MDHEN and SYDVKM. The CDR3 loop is CASSPLRGDTEAFF. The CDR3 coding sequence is TGTGCCAGCAGTCCCTTACGGGGGGACACTGAAGCTTTCTTT. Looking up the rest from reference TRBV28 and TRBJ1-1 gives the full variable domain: DVKVTQSSRYLVKRTGEKVFLECVQDMDHENMFWYRQDPGLGLRLIYFSYDVKMKEKGDIPEGYSVSREKKERFSLILESASTNQTSMYLCASSPLRGDTEAFFGQGTRLTVV.

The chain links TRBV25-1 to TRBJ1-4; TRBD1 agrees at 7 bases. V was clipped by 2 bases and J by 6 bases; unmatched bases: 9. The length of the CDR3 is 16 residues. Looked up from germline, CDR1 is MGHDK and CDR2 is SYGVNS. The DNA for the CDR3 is TGTGCCAGCAGTGAACTCTTGGGCCAGGGGGATGAAAAACTGTTTTTT. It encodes CASSELLGQGDEKLFF.

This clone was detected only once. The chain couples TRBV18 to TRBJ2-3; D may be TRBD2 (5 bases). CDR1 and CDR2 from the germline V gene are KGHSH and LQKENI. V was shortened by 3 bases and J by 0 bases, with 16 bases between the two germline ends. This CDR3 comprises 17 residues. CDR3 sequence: CASSPLRVAGSTDTQYF. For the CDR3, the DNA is TGTGCCAGCTCACCTTTGCGCGTGGCGGGTAGCACAGATACGCAGTATTTT.

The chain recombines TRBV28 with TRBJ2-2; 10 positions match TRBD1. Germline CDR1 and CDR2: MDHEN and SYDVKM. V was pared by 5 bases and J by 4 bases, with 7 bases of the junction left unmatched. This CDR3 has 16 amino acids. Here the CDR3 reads CASSPRGTGATGELFF. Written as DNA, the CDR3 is TGTGCCAGCAGTCCACGAGGGACAGGGGCCACCGGGGAGCTGTTTTTT.

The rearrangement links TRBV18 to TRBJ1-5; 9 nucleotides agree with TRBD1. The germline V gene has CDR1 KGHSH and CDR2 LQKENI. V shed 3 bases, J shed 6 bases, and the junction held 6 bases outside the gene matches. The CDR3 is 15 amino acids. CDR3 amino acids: CASSPPGQGGQPQHF. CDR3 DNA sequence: TGTGCCAGCTCACCCCCGGGACAGGGAGGTCAGCCCCAGCATTTT.

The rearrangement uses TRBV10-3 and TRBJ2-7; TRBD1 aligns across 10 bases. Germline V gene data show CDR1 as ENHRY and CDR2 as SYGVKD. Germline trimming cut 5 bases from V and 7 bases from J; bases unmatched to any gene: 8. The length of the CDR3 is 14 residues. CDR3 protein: CAISTRTGGEEQYF. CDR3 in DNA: TGTGCCATCAGTACCCGGACAGGGGGTGAAGAGCAGTACTTC.

The CDR3 protein is CASSGAGEGEFSEKLFF. In nucleotides, the CDR3 is TGTGCCAGCAGTGGAGCGGGGGAGGGGGAATTTAGTGAAAAACTGTTTTTT. This sequence joins TRBV2 and TRBJ1-4; tentative D call: TRBD1 (6 bases). Trimming took off 4 bases at V and 7 bases at J, with 22 bases between the two ends. The CDR3 sequence is 17 residues long. The V gene's germline CDR1 is SNHLY and CDR2 FYNNEI. Using reference TRBV2 and TRBJ1-4 for the parts outside the CDR3, the full variable domain is EPEVTQTPSHQVTQMGQEVILRCVPISNHLYFYWYRQILGQKVEFLVSFYNNEISEKSEIFDDQFSVERPDGSNFTLKIRSTKLEDSAMYFCASSGAGEGEFSEKLFFGSGTQLSVL.

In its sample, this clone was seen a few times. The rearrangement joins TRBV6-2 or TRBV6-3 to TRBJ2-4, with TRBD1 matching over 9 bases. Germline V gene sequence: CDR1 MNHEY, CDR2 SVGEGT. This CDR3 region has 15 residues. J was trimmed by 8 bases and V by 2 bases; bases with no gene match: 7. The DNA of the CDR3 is TGTGCCAGCAGTTACGCCGGGACAGGGTGGGACATTCAGTACTTC. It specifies CASSYAGTGWDIQYF.

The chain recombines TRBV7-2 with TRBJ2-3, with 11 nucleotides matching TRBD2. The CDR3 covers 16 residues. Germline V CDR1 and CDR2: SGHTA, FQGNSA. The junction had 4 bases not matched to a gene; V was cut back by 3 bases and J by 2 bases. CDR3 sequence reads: CASSFRLAGPTDTQYF. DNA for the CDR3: TGTGCCAGCAGCTTCCGACTAGCGGGACCCACAGATACGCAGTATTTT.

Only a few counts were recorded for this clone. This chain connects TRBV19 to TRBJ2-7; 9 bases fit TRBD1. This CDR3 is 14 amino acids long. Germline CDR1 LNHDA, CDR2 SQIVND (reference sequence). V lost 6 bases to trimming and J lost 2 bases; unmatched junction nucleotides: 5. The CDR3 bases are TGTGCCAGTAGCCCAACAGGGGGCACCTACGAGCAGTACTTC. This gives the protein CASSPTGGTYEQYF. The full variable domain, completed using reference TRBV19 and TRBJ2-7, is DGGITQSPKYLFRKEGQNVTLSCEQNLNHDAMYWYRQDPGQGLRLIYYSQIVNDFQKGDIAEGYSVSREKKESFPLTVTSAQKNPTAFYLCASSPTGGTYEQYFGPGTRLTVT.

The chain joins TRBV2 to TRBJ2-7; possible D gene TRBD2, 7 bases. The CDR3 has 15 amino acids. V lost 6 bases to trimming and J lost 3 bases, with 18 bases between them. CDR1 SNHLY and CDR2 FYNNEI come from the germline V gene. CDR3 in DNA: TGTGCCAGCAGCGAGGGGGGGCGGGCCCTCTACGAGCAGTACTTC. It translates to CASSEGGRALYEQYF. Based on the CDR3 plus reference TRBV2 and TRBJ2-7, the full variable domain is EPEVTQTPSHQVTQMGQEVILRCVPISNHLYFYWYRQILGQKVEFLVSFYNNEISEKSEIFDDQFSVERPDGSNFTLKIRSTKLEDSAMYFCASSEGGRALYEQYFGPGTRLTVT.

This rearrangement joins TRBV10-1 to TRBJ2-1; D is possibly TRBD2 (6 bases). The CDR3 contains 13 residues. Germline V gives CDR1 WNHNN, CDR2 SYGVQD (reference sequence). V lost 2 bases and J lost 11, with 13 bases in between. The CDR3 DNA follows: TGCGCCAGCAGTGAGCCGGGACTTGGGAAGCAGTTCTTC. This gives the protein CASSEPGLGKQFF.

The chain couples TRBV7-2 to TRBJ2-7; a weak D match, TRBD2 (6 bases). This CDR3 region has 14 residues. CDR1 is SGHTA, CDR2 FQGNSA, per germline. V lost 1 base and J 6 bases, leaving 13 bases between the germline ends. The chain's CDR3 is CASSLVARDSEQYF. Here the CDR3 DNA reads TGTGCCAGCAGCTTAGTTGCCCGGGACTCCGAGCAGTACTTC.

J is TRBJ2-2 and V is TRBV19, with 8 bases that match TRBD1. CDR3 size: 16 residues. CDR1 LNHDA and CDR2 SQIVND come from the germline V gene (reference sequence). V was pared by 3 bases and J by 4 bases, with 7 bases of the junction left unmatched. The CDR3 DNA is TGTGCCAGTAGTATCCCAGGGGGCGCGGGCACCGGGGAGCTGTTTTTT. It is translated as CASSIPGGAGTGELFF.

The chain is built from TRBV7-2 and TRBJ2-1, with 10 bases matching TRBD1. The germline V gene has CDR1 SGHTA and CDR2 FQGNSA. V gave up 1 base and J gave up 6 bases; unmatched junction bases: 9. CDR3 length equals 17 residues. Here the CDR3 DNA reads TGTGCCAGCAGCTTAGGGGCCCCCGGGACAGGGGCCAATGAGCAGTTCTTC. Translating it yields CASSLGAPGTGANEQFF.

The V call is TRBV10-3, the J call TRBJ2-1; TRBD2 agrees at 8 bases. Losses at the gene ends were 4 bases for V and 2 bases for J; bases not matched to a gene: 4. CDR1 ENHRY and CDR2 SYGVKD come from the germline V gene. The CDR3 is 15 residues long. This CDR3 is CAISGRGGTYNEQFF. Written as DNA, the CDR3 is TGTGCCATCAGTGGACGGGGGGGTACCTACAATGAGCAGTTCTTC.

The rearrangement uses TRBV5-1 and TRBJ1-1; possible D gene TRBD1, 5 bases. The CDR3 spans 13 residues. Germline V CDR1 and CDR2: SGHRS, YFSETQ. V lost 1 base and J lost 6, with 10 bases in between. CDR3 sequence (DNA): TGCGCCAGCAGCTTGTTAGGGGCCGCTGAAGCTTTCTTT. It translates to CASSLLGAAEAFF.

CDR3 sequence (DNA): TGTGCCAGTTCGCCGGGACTAGCTGTGGAGACCCAGTACTTC. Amino acids: CASSPGLAVETQYF. The J gene is TRBJ2-5, the V gene TRBV19; TRBD2 aligns across 9 bases. Germline assignment: CDR1 LNHDA and CDR2 SQIVND (reference sequence). CDR3 length: 14 residues. J was trimmed by 5 bases and V by 8 bases; bases with no gene match: 9.

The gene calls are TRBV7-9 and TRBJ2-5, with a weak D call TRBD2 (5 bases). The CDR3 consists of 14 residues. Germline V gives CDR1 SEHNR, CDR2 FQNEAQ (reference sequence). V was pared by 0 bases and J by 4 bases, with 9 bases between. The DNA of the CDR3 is TGTGCCAGCAGCTTAGCGGGAGTGTCAGAGACCCAGTACTTC. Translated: CASSLAGVSETQYF.

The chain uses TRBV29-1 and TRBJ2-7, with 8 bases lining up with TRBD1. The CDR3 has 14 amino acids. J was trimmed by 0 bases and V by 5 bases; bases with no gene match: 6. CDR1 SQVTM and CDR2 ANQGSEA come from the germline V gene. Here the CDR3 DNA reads TGCAGCGTTAAGGACAGGGCCGACTCCTACGAGCAGTACTTC. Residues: CSVKDRADSYEQYF.

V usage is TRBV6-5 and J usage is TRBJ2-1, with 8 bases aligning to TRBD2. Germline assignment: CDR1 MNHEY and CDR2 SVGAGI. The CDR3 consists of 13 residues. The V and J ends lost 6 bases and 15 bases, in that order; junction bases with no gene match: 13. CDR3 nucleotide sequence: TGTGCCAGCAGGGGGGGTAGCGGGGTGATATGGTTCTTC. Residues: CASRGGSGVIWFF.

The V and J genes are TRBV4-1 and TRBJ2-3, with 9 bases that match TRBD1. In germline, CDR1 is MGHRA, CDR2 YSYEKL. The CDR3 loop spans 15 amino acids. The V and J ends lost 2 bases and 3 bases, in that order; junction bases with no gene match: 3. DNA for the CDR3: TGCGCCAGCAGCCAATGGGACAGGGAAACAGATACGCAGTATTTT. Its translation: CASSQWDRETDTQYF.

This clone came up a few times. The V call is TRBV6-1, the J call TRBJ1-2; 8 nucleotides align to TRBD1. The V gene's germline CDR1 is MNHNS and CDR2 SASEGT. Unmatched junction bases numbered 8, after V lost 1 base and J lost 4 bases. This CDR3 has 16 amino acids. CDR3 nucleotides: TGTGCCAGCAGTGAAGTCTCTGGACAGGGATTCTATGGCTACACCTTC. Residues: CASSEVSGQGFYGYTF.